Following are 5 T cell receptor beta chains from one sample sequenced in a study of T cell repertoires in cytomegalovirus infection. These receptors have no known antigen. Each CDR3 protein gets one entry after TCRdb re-called the reads with MiXCR. The sample contains under 500,000 distinct CDR3 sequences, roughly 43% of which appear only once. The material was cultured PBMCs, obtained from culture after CMV antigen stimulation. All receptors derive from a human donor in good health (CMV status not recorded). Some clones in this sample may be carry-over from other donors' samples.

In nucleotides, the CDR3 is TGCAGTGCTAGAGGGGCCGGGACTACCGCCACAGATACGCAGTATTTT. Translating it yields CSARGAGTTATDTQYF. The V call is TRBV20-1, the J call TRBJ2-3, with TRBD2 identical over 7 bases. The CDR3 is made up of 16 amino acids. The germline CDR1 and CDR2 sequences are DFQATT and SNEGSKA (reference sequence). V was clipped by 1 base and J by 2 bases; unmatched bases: 9.

This clonotype has more than one count but fewer than ten. This chain links TRBV7-6 with TRBJ2-7; the match to TRBD1 covers 9 bases. Germline CDR1 is SGHVS and CDR2 is FNYEAQ. J lost 4 bases, V lost 6 bases, and 10 bases had no gene match. This CDR3 region has 15 residues. The CDR3 region has the DNA TGTGCCAGCAGTCACAGCGGGACAGGGCCGTACGAGCAGTACTTC. This codes for CASSHSGTGPYEQYF.

The chain recombines TRBV4-1 with TRBJ1-6; D gene ambiguous. CDR1 and CDR2 from the germline V gene are MGHRA and YSYEKL. The CDR3 contains 13 residues. V shed 1 base and J shed 10 bases, with 8 bases lying between them. CDR3 amino acids: CASSQVDVSPLHF. DNA of the CDR3: TGCGCCAGCAGCCAAGTTGATGTGTCACCCCTCCACTTT.

There are a few counts of this clonotype. V is TRBV7-2 and J is TRBJ2-1, with TRBD2 identical over 8 bases. Germline lookup yields CDR1 SGHTA and CDR2 FQGNSA. The trim removed 4 bases at V and 8 bases at J, leaving 10 bases unmatched. The CDR3 contains 15 residues. As DNA, the CDR3 is TGTGCCAGCAGCTCGTCCCCGGGACTAGAGGATGAGCAGTTCTTC. This encodes CASSSSPGLEDEQFF.

In this sample, this clonotype turned up a few times. The rearrangement joins TRBV7-6 to TRBJ1-1; possible D gene TRBD1, 6 bases. Germline values: CDR1 SGHVS, CDR2 FNYEAQ. This CDR3 region has 16 residues. The V gene lost 2 bases and the J gene lost 1 base, with 14 bases spanning the gap. The CDR3 loop is CASSLSGAPENTEAFF. The DNA for the CDR3 is TGTGCCAGCAGCTTATCAGGGGCCCCAGAGAACACTGAAGCTTTCTTT. The full variable domain, rest sourced from reference TRBV7-6 and TRBJ1-1, is GAGVSQSPRYKVTKRGQDVALRCDPISGHVSLYWYRQALGQGPEFLTYFNYEAQQDKSGLPNDRFSAERPEGSISTLTIQRTEQRDSAMYRCASSLSGAPENTEAFFGQGTRLTVV.